This TCR beta chain was captured in a study of siplizumab effects on memory and regulatory T cells. Study-wide results and limits: Unstimulated naive T cells seemed to show more diversity than memory cells did, and they also seemed to be among the major contributors to the alloresponse. Alloreactive sequences traceable to unstimulated CD4+ memory cells declined significantly under siplizumab. Proliferating Tregs in siplizumab cultures were never verified as suppressive.

Trimming cost V 7 bases and J 3 bases; bases outside gene matches: 7. This CDR3 spans 14 amino acids. Per the germline V gene, CDR1 is MGHDK and CDR2 is SYGVNS. There are a few counts of this clone. The antigen remains unidentified. Libraries were prepared by immunoSEQ multiplex PCR; TCRdb keeps only in-frame clonotypes and omits some of them. Of approximately 68,000 clones detected, about 90% appear once; the ten largest clones hold around 28%. This sequence originates from a human donor in good health. The chain employs TRBV25-1 and TRBJ1-2; 8 nucleotides align to TRBD1. Sequenced sample: CD8+ T cells sorted from blood. The CDR3 DNA reads TGTGCCAGCACCGCAGGGGGCTGGGACTATGGCTACACCTTC. As protein: CASTAGGWDYGYTF.